In this sample, the clone carrying this T cell receptor beta chain turned up many times. Antigen unknown. A marrow graft followed busulfan-fludarabine conditioning, with cyclophosphamide on days +3 and +4. Germline loops: CDR1 LGHNA, CDR2 YSLEER. The CDR3 is 13 residues long. Trimming stripped 4 bases from V and 1 base from J, with 7 bases between. The entry originates in a study of T cells after posttransplantation cyclophosphamide. TCRdb's table, derived via immunoSEQ multiplex PCR, lists solely in-frame clones and lacks some. The profile covers roughly 10,000 clones, none occurring a single time. Study findings and constraints: Recipient CMV seropositivity and CMV reactivation strongly tracked TRB clonality. Donor CD8+ memory clones often dominated recipient blood repertoires at later times. Blood and skin or GI T cell repertoires showed limited TRB overlap.

The chain employs TRBV4-3 and TRBJ2-5; D is unclear. Sequences were derived from PBMCs, sampled after allogeneic stem cell transplant with posttransplant cyclophosphamide. The clonotype comes from a female patient aged 35-55 years who received an allogeneic stem cell transplant from a related donor, was CMV-positive, and had no GVHD. The graft donor may have given rise to some T cells. The DNA for the CDR3 is TGCGCCAGCAGCCCCCGAGGCCAAGAGACCCAGTACTTC. Residues: CASSPRGQETQYF.